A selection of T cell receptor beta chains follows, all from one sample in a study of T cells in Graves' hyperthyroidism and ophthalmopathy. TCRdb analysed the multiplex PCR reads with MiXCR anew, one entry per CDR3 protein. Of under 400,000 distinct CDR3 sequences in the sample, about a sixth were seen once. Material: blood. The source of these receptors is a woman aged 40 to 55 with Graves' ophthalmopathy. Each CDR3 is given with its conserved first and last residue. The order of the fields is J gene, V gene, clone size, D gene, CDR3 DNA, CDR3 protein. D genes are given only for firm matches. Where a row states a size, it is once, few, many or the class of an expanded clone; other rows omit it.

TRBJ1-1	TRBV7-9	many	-	TGTGCCAGCAGCCGAGGCGTTTTTTCGGGGGGGCTCCCGAACACTGAAGCTTTCTTT	CASSRGVFSGGLPNTEAFF
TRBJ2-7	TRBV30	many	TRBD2	TGTGCCTGGAGGCCCAGCGGGAGGTACGAGCAGTACTTC	CAWRPSGRYEQYF
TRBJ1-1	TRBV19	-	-	TGTGCCAGTAGGCGGTCAAGACCTCCTGAAGCTTTCTTT	CASRRSRPPEAFF
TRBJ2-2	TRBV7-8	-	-	TGTGCCAGCAGCACTTATACGAACACCGGGGAGCTGTTTTTT	CASSTYTNTGELFF
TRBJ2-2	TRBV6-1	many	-	TGTGCCAGCAGTGAAAGGGAAATCAGCACCGGGGAGCTGTTTTTT	CASSEREISTGELFF
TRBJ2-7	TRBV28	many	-	TGTGCCAGCCGACCGGACAGCTCCTACGAGCAGTACTTC	CASRPDSSYEQYF
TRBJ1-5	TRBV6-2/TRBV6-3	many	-	TGTGCCAGCAGTTACGGGAGGCGGCCAGGCCCCAATCAGCCCCAGCATTTT	CASSYGRRPGPNQPQHF
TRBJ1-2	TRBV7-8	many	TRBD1	TGTGCCAGCAGCTTAGTTCCAGGGACAGCCTATGGCTACACCTTC	CASSLVPGTAYGYTF
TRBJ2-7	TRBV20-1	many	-	TGCAGTGCTAGAGCGCTACTAGTAAAGACCTACGAGCAGTACTTC	CSARALLVKTYEQYF
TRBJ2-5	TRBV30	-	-	TGTGCCTGGAGTTCCCGCCCGGCAGAGACCCAGTACTTC	CAWSSRPAETQYF
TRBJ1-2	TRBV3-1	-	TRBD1	TGTGCCAGCAGCCAAGGATCGGCAGGGGGGGACTACTATGGCTACACCTTC	CASSQGSAGGDYYGYTF
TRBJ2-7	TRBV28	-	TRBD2	TGTGCCAGCAGTCCACCGGGACTAGCGGGGAGCTCCTACGAGCAGTACTTC	CASSPPGLAGSSYEQYF
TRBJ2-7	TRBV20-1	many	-	TGCAGTGCTAGAGATGGGAAGGGGCTGAAGTACGAGCAGTACTTC	CSARDGKGLKYEQYF
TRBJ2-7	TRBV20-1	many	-	TGCAGTGCTAGAGATCCCCAAGGACTATCCCCCTACGAGCAGTACTTC	CSARDPQGLSPYEQYF
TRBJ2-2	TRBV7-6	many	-	TGTGCCAGCAGCAAGGACGGCACCGGGGAGCTGTTTTTT	CASSKDGTGELFF
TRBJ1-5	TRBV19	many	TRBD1	TGTGCCAGTTGTGACAGGGGTCAGCCCCAGCATTTT	CASCDRGQPQHF
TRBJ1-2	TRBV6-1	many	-	TGTGCCAGCAGTGAGAGTCCGGGGGGCGCAGGAGGCTACACCTTC	CASSESPGGAGGYTF
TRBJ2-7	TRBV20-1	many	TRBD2	TGCAGTGCTAGAGATGTGGCTAGCGGGAGCTACGAGCAGTACTTC	CSARDVASGSYEQYF
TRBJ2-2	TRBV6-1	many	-	TGTGCCAGCAGTGAAGCCCTTCCGGGGAACACCGGGGAGCTGTTTTTT	CASSEALPGNTGELFF
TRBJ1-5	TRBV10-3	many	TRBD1	TGTGCCATCAGTGAGAGGGGACAGGGGGCAGGTGAGCCCCAGCATTTT	CAISERGQGAGEPQHF
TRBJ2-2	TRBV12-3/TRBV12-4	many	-	TGTGCCAGCAGTTTTTCGGGCAATATCGGGGAGCTGTTTTTT	CASSFSGNIGELFF
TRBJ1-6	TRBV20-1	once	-	TGCAGTGCTTTCGATGGGGGCAGGGCAAATTCACCCCTCCACTTT	CSAFDGGRANSPLHF
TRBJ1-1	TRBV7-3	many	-	TGTGCCAGCAGCTTAAACGGCGTCTCTGAAGCTTTCTTT	CASSLNGVSEAFF
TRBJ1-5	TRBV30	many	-	TGTGCCTGGAGCGGAGACAGGCACAATCAGCCCCAGCATTTT	CAWSGDRHNQPQHF
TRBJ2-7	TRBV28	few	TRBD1	TGTGCCAGCAGTTTATTGGGGACAGGGGGCTACGAGCAGTACTTC	CASSLLGTGGYEQYF
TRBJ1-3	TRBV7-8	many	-	TGTGCCAGCAGCTTAGCTCGGGCCGAGGGTTGGGTCGGAAACACCATATATTTT	CASSLARAEGWVGNTIYF
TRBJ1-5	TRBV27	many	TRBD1	TGTGCCAGCAGTCTGGGAACAGGGGGCAATCAGCCCCAGCATTTT	CASSLGTGGNQPQHF
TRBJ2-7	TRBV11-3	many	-	TGTGCCAGCAGCTTAGATCACGGCTACGAGCAGTACTTC	CASSLDHGYEQYF
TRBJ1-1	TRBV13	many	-	TGTGCCAGCAGCTTAGGATGGGGATCTAACACTGAAGCTTTCTTT	CASSLGWGSNTEAFF
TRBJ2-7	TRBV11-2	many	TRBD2	TGTGCCAGCAGCTTAGAGTTACCAGCGGGAGGTTTCCACGAGCAGTACTTC	CASSLELPAGGFHEQYF
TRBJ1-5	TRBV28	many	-	TGTGCCAGCAGTTTTGAAGGGATTCAGCCCCAGCATTTT	CASSFEGIQPQHF